This T cell receptor (beta chain) was obtained from a study of shared clonotypes between healthy human individuals. Study conclusions and caveats: Clonotypes shared by all four sorted-subset donors had higher generation probabilities than non-shared clonotypes.

Clones were read by immunoSEQ multiplex PCR, and TCRdb kept only the in-frame ones, dropping some. The repertoire includes roughly 2,500,000 clones, roughly 93% of them detected once, and approximately 0.35% sits in the top ten. Per the germline V gene, CDR1 is SQVTM and CDR2 is ANQGSEA. CDR3 length: 13 amino acids. Between the trimmed V and J ends, which lost 4 bases and 1 base, there was a span of 10 bases. This clone occurred a few times. The antigen remains undetermined. Sequenced material: naive CD4+ T cells from PBMCs. As to subset: CD45RA+ positively selected. This chain connects TRBV29-1 to TRBJ1-1; no clear D. The TCR comes from a man between 18 and 29 years old in good health. Some clones in this sample may be carry-over from other donors' samples. The CDR3 here is CSVVVTTNTEAFF. CDR3 nucleotide sequence: TGCAGCGTTGTCGTGACTACGAACACTGAAGCTTTCTTT.